This T cell receptor (beta chain) was captured in a study of blood T cell repertoires in COVID-19 (dated by TCRdb to 2020 to 2022). In the study overall: The collaborator samples originated in the United States, Italy and Spain and spanned the acute and convalescent phases of COVID-19. Where available, HLA class I and class II types were taken from metadata supplied by the sample provider and were not determined by assay-based typing. Deeply sampled blood TCRbeta repertoires from subjects exposed to, actively infected with, or recovered from COVID-19 were included in the dataset. The repertoires were released in a freely available public database meant as a resource for research on the immune response to SARS-CoV-2. Samples were obtained from the ongoing ImmuneRACE study (first 160 participants) and from over a thousand subjects provided by 6 global collaborators. Nearly every sample came with metadata listing a de-identified subject ID, COVID-19 status, age in years and sex. The prospective study material was composed of cDNA or gDNA derived from T cells, B-cell-depleted T cells, or PBMCs.

Comments on this clone: Its antigen is not yet known. No base quality values were provided; no much bigger clone lies one nucleotide off.

The CDR3, cysteine through phenylalanine, is 14 amino acids long. CDR3 DNA only is kept here, 42 bases in frame from base 1. TCRbeta CDR3 regions were amplified from genomic DNA by means of the immunoSEQ Assay, a bias-controlled multiplex PCR. The source study handled its data this way. The number of nucleated cells in each sample was estimated from the amplification of reference gene primers within the assay. To quantify the absolute abundance of each unique TCRbeta CDR3 rearrangement, sequence reads were collapsed and filtered. For each sample, productive Simpson clonality was calculated by taking the square root of Simpson's diversity index across productive rearrangements. What TCRdb holds here is the immuneACCESS table cut down to in-frame rearrangements. Part of the clones is not present; checked against another copy, under half of the missing clones reflect an unresolved V gene, and the others are unexplained. The DNA was the basis for D and trimming; V, J and clone size are from that table. This sample gives roughly 140,000 clones in total; roughly 88% of them show up just once. 5.5% to 8% of the sample belongs to the ten largest clones.

Collaborating institutions collected whole blood in K2EDTA tubes following their own protocols. For TCRbeta analysis, collaborator samples were shipped as frozen whole blood, as isolated PBMCs, or as DNA extracted from either sample type. General study outcomes and caveats: Clinical and demographic metadata were provided uncurated, with the amount varying by source and participant.

This receptor was identified in a woman between 50 and 59 years old in a cohort sampled during active or convalescent COVID-19. Recombination linked TRBV12-2 to TRBJ1-4. TRBV12-2 counts as a pseudogene. Sequencing was performed on peripheral blood. At the DNA level, the sequence is TGTGCAAGTCGCCCTCAGACAAGGAGGGAAAAACTGTTTTTT. This yields the protein CASRPQTRREKLFF.